The 13 T cell receptor beta chains below all came from one sample that was sequenced in a study of blood T cell repertoires in COVID-19. Some clones are missing from TCRdb's copy, which holds only in-frame ones; the method was immunoSEQ multiplex PCR. The sample holds about 270,000 clones, approximately 91% seen once. The sequencing input was PBMCs or T cells enriched from blood (not recorded which). The receptors here all came from a woman aged 35 to 49 with acute COVID-19.

The V and J genes are TRBV4-3 and TRBJ2-1, with 12 bases that match TRBD2. Germline V CDR1 and CDR2: LGHNA, YSLEER. V was clipped by 6 bases and J by 7 bases; unmatched bases: 4. The CDR3 sequence is 14 residues long. CDR3 region: CASSPGTSGNEQFF. CDR3 sequence (DNA): TGCGCCAGCAGTCCCGGGACTAGCGGGAATGAGCAGTTCTTC.

The rearrangement links TRBV18 to TRBJ2-1; the match to TRBD2 covers 11 bases. V trimming: 5 bases; J trimming: 1 base; junction bases outside the gene matches: 4. The CDR3 is made up of 16 amino acids. The germline V gene encodes CDR1 KGHSH and CDR2 LQKENI. The CDR3, as DNA: TGTGCCAGCTCAGAGGGACTAGCGGTATCCTACAATGAGCAGTTCTTC. As protein: CASSEGLAVSYNEQFF.

This chain connects TRBV14 to TRBJ2-3; TRBD2 agrees at 14 bases. V shed 3 bases, J shed 4 bases, and the junction held 3 bases outside the gene matches. This CDR3 contains 16 residues. Germline V gene sequence: CDR1 SGHDN, CDR2 FVKESK. The CDR3 DNA reads TGTGCCAGCAGCCAGGGGACTAGCGGGAGCTCAGATACGCAGTATTTT. Amino acids: CASSQGTSGSSDTQYF.

The chain joins TRBV2 to TRBJ1-1; tentatively, D is TRBD1 (5 bases). V was pared by 6 bases and J by 1 base, with 15 bases between. The CDR3 covers 15 residues. CDR1 is SNHLY and CDR2 is FYNNEI in the germline V gene. The CDR3 sequence: CASRFQQVENTEAFF. The CDR3 DNA reads TGTGCCAGCAGGTTCCAACAGGTCGAGAACACTGAAGCTTTCTTT.

J is TRBJ1-2 and V is TRBV7-8; 9 positions match TRBD1. The V gene's germline CDR1 is SGHVS and CDR2 FQNEAQ. The CDR3 is 15 amino acids. The ends lost 5 bases at V and 4 bases at J; junction bases unmatched: 8. The CDR3 DNA follows: TGTGCCAGCAGCGCGGGGACAGGGTCTCGCTATGGCTACACCTTC. Translated, it gives CASSAGTGSRYGYTF. Full variable domain (outside the CDR3, taken from reference TRBV7-8 and TRBJ1-2): GAGVSQSPRYKVAKRGQDVALRCDPISGHVSLFWYQQALGQGPEFLTYFQNEAQLDKSGLPSDRFFAERPEGSVSTLKIQRTQQEDSAVYLCASSAGTGSRYGYTFGSGTRLTVV.

The gene calls are TRBV7-9 and TRBJ1-4; 8 nucleotides agree with TRBD1. With V trimmed by 4 bases and J by 8 bases, 9 bases remained unmatched. Germline assignment: CDR1 SEHNR and CDR2 FQNEAQ (reference sequence). The CDR3 length is 15 residues. Here the CDR3 DNA reads TGTGCCAGCAGCTGGACAGGGAAGGAGGGGGAAAAACTGTTTTTT. As protein: CASSWTGKEGEKLFF.

The chain carries TRBV5-1 and TRBJ1-1, with 8 positions matching TRBD1. The CDR3 is made up of 14 amino acids. Germline V CDR1 and CDR2: SGHRS, YFSETQ. After removal of 4 bases from V and 1 base from J, the junction contained 3 bases not matched to a gene. The CDR3 loop is CASSPGTGNTEAFF. The CDR3 bases are TGCGCCAGCAGCCCGGGGACAGGGAACACTGAAGCTTTCTTT.

The J gene is TRBJ2-7, the V gene TRBV7-2; the D gene is possibly TRBD1 (6 bases). From germline, CDR1 is SGHTA and CDR2 FQGNSA. V lost 5 bases and J lost 0, with 14 bases in between. This CDR3 is 15 amino acids long. As DNA, the CDR3 is TGTGCCAGCAGCCCGGACAGCTCGAGCTCCTACGAGCAGTACTTC. Translated, it gives CASSPDSSSSYEQYF.

The chain combines TRBV9 with TRBJ2-1, with D perhaps matching TRBD1 (5 bases). V lost 0 bases and J lost 4, with 11 bases in between. The CDR3 has 15 amino acids. Germline values: CDR1 SGDLS, CDR2 YYNGEE. CDR3 sequence: CASSVDRGRYNEQFF. The CDR3 DNA is TGTGCCAGCAGCGTAGATAGGGGCCGGTACAATGAGCAGTTCTTC.

The chain recombines TRBV19 with TRBJ1-1; the match to TRBD1 covers 9 bases. With V trimmed by 5 bases and J by 4 bases, 5 bases remained unmatched. This CDR3 is built from 14 residues. The germline gives CDR1 LNHDA, CDR2 SQIVND (reference sequence). Here the CDR3 DNA reads TGTGCCAGTAGTCCCCGGGGACAGGGCACTGAAGCTTTCTTT. Its translation is CASSPRGQGTEAFF.

The chain carries TRBV19 and TRBJ1-3, with 8 bases matching TRBD1. The CDR3 contains 16 residues. Germline CDR1 reads LNHDA; CDR2 reads SQIVND (reference sequence). Unmatched junction bases numbered 7, after V lost 4 bases and J lost 2 bases. CDR3 in amino acids: CASSRLDRGAGNTIYF. The CDR3, as DNA: TGTGCCAGTAGTAGACTAGACAGGGGAGCTGGAAACACCATATATTTT.

This chain uses TRBV2 with TRBJ1-1; TRBD1 matches 7 bases. Trimming cost V 4 bases and J 2 bases; bases outside gene matches: 4. This CDR3 spans 14 amino acids. The germline V gene encodes CDR1 SNHLY and CDR2 FYNNEI. The CDR3 spells CASSASGGNTEAFF. DNA for the CDR3: TGTGCCAGCAGTGCCTCAGGGGGAAACACTGAAGCTTTCTTT.

The chain recombines TRBV28 with TRBJ1-2; a possible D gene is TRBD1 (6 bases). Trimming removed 6 bases at V and 4 bases at J, with 12 bases between. The germline V gene has CDR1 MDHEN and CDR2 SYDVKM. The CDR3 is 13 residues long. The CDR3 bases are TGTGCCAGCAGACCAACAGGGTTCTATGGCTACACCTTC. Its protein is CASRPTGFYGYTF.